This TCR beta chain was captured in a study of Tregs in tolerant kidney transplant recipients. Findings and limits, study-wide: Activated donor B cell expansion appeared to reveal the most relevant donor-specific TCRbeta repertoire.

This clone appeared a single time. The antigen is unknown. The protocol was immunoSEQ multiplex PCR, while the TCRdb copy is restricted to in-frame clones and leaves out a portion. In the table there are some 70,000 clones, 80% to 85% of which are singletons. Thawed PBMCs were FACS-sorted into unstimulated CD4+CD25+CD127- regulatory T cells, CD4+CD25- non-regulatory cells, CD4 and CD8 cells. The length of the CDR3 is 14 residues. V lost 5 bases, J lost 2 bases, and 12 bases lay in between. The V gene's germline CDR1 is SGHTA and CDR2 FQGNSA. Material for sequencing was CD4+ T cells from blood. The sequence came from a human donor in good health. The chain has TRBV7-2 and TRBJ2-5; D might be TRBD1 (6 bases). CDR3 residues: CASSPLGAQETQYF. CDR3 bases: TGTGCCAGCAGCCCGCTGGGGGCACAAGAGACCCAGTACTTC. Together with reference TRBV7-2 and TRBJ2-5, the CDR3 gives the full variable domain: GAGVSQSPSNKVTEKGKDVELRCDPISGHTALYWYRQSLGQGLEFLIYFQGNSAPDKSGLPSDRFSAERTGGSVSTLTIQRTQQEDSAVYLCASSPLGAQETQYFGPGTRLLVL.